The clone carrying this T cell receptor (beta chain) was counted a few times. This entry comes from a study of T-cell memory formation after mild COVID-19. Looking at the study overall: Clusters of TCRs were largely donor specific.

V lost 4 bases and J lost 0; bases outside the gene matches: 15. The CDR3 covers 21 residues. 5'RACE, which relied on constant-segment primers, yielded TCR alpha and TCR beta cDNA libraries carrying sample barcodes and UMIs. One entry per CDR3 protein results from TCRdb running MiXCR on the 5' RACE reads. Found here are around 340,000 distinct CDR3 sequences, around 21% of them singletons; the top ten hold around 12%. The TCR originated in an adult woman who had mild COVID-19 (a few samples of this study predate the infection). Cell type and time point are not known. Sequencing was performed on PBMCs or a T cell subset sorted from them (not recorded which). The V gene is TRBV12-3 or TRBV12-4, the J gene TRBJ2-1; 13 nucleotides match TRBD2. The CDR3 DNA sequence: TGTGCCAGCAGTTCAAGAACTAGCGGGAGGGCCTACTTAAGCTCCTACAATGAGCAGTTCTTC. Translating gives CASSSRTSGRAYLSSYNEQFF.